This TCR beta chain emerged from a study of cytomegalovirus exposure and HLA in healthy donors. As to this clone: What it binds is unknown.

The CDR3 covers 14 residues. Germline V CDR1 and CDR2: LNHDA, SQIVND (reference sequence). The trim removed 5 bases at V and 7 bases at J, leaving 3 bases unmatched. The PCR contained 60 Vbeta and 13 Jbeta primers. Method: immunoSEQ multiplex PCR; TCRdb's copy keeps in-frame clones and lacks some. The table lists tens of thousands of clones, 60% to 80% of them singletons. Study results and caveats: With high specificity and sensitivity, the classifier reportedly diagnosed cytomegalovirus status.

This chain links TRBV19 with TRBJ1-5; 12 bases map to TRBD1. The material sequenced was PBMCs. The sequence derives from a man in his forties in good health and CMV-seronegative. DNA for the CDR3: TGTGCCAGTAGTGGGACAGGGGGCGGCCAGCCCCAGCATTTT. Translating it yields CASSGTGGGQPQHF.